The rows below give T cell receptor beta chains drawn from one sample of a study of B cell selection in AIRE deficiency. Clones were read by immunoSEQ multiplex PCR, and TCRdb kept only the in-frame ones, dropping some. The table lists about 24,000 clones, about 96% of them singletons. The sequencing input was CD4+CD127+ conventional T cells sorted from PBMCs. The receptors were sampled from a human donor in good health. Each CDR3 is given with its conserved first and last residue. A D gene is named only where the DNA matches it firmly. Some rows mark clone size as missing; the rest say once, few, many or name a class of expanded clone.

CDR3: CASSKLDTSNTEAFF
DNA: TGCGCCAGCAGCAAACTAGACACCTCGAACACTGAAGCTTTCTTT
size: NA
D: NA
length: 15
V: TRBV5-1
J: TRBJ1-1

CDR3: CASRASQGAYQPQHF
DNA: TGTGCCAGCAGAGCGTCACAGGGGGCGTACCAGCCCCAGCATTTT
size: NA
D: TRBD1
length: 15
V: TRBV28
J: TRBJ1-5

CDR3: CASSSQGAGEQYF
DNA: TGCGCCAGCAGCTCACAGGGGGCGGGCGAGCAGTACTTC
size: NA
D: TRBD1
length: 13
V: TRBV5-1
J: TRBJ2-7

CDR3: CASSTGRNQPQHF
DNA: TGTGCCAGCAGTACAGGGAGGAATCAGCCCCAGCATTTT
size: NA
D: NA
length: 13
V: TRBV21-1
J: TRBJ1-5

CDR3: CASSARRRGLGEQYF
DNA: TGTGCCAGCAGCGCCCGGAGGAGGGGTTTAGGCGAGCAGTACTTC
size: NA
D: NA
length: 15
V: TRBV7-2
J: TRBJ2-7

CDR3: CASSENVGNEQFF
DNA: TGTGCCAGCAGTGAAAACGTGGGCAATGAGCAGTTCTTC
size: few
D: NA
length: 13
V: TRBV2
J: TRBJ2-1

CDR3: CSAREVYEQYF
DNA: TGCAGCGCCCGGGAGGTCTACGAGCAGTACTTC
size: NA
D: TRBD2
length: 11
V: TRBV29-1
J: TRBJ2-7

CDR3: CASRSGEFFRYTF
DNA: TGTGCCAGCAGGTCGGGGGAGTTCTTCCGCTACACCTTC
size: NA
D: NA
length: 13
V: TRBV21-1
J: TRBJ1-2

CDR3: CASSLDRGQGQPQHF
DNA: TGCGCCAGCAGCTTGGACAGGGGGCAAGGTCAGCCCCAGCATTTT
size: NA
D: TRBD1
length: 15
V: TRBV5-1
J: TRBJ1-5

CDR3: CASSPTRTGELFF
DNA: TGTGCCAGCTCACCGACAAGGACCGGGGAGCTGTTTTTT
size: NA
D: NA
length: 13
V: TRBV18
J: TRBJ2-2

CDR3: CASSEGIAGRQETQYF
DNA: TGCGCCAGCAGTGAAGGGATAGCGGGGAGACAAGAGACCCAGTACTTC
size: NA
D: TRBD2
length: 16
V: TRBV10-1
J: TRBJ2-5